A single sample gave rise to the 10 T cell receptor beta chains below, sequenced in a study of cytomegalovirus exposure and HLA in healthy donors. PCR amplification relied on 60 Vbeta primers (plus 13 Jbeta primers). Libraries were prepared by immunoSEQ multiplex PCR; TCRdb keeps only in-frame clonotypes and omits some of them. In the table there are 160,000 or so clones, roughly 80% of which are singletons. Material: PBMCs. The receptors shown here come from a woman aged 30 to 39 in good health and CMV-seropositive.

The chain carries TRBV28 and TRBJ1-4; 8 nucleotides align to TRBD1. The CDR3 length is 15 residues. V lost 7 bases and J lost 4; bases outside the gene matches: 8. Germline assignment: CDR1 MDHEN and CDR2 SYDVKM. The chain's CDR3 is CASTSVGQGNEKLFF. The CDR3 DNA reads TGTGCCAGCACTTCGGTAGGACAGGGTAATGAAAAACTGTTTTTT. Supplemented by reference TRBV28 and TRBJ1-4, the full variable domain reads DVKVTQSSRYLVKRTGEKVFLECVQDMDHENMFWYRQDPGLGLRLIYFSYDVKMKEKGDIPEGYSVSREKKERFSLILESASTNQTSMYLCASTSVGQGNEKLFFGSGTQLSVL.

The chain couples TRBV18 to TRBJ2-5; tentatively, D is TRBD1 (6 bases). Gene TRBJ2-7 matches the end of the DNA better, so the J call may be wrong. The CDR3 extends over 13 amino acids. CDR1 and CDR2 (germline): KGHSH, LQKENI. CDR3: CASSPAQGYEQYF. The CDR3 nucleotides are TGTGCCAGCTCACCGGCACAGGGCTACGAGCAGTACTTC.

The table lists this clone with a few counts. This chain joins TRBV19 and TRBJ1-1; 7 bases map to TRBD1. Germline CDR1 and CDR2: LNHDA and SQIVND (reference sequence). The V and J ends lost 1 base and 3 bases, in that order; junction bases with no gene match: 8. The CDR3 spans 16 residues. The CDR3 reads CASSIVVTGRDTEAFF. The CDR3 region has the DNA TGTGCCAGTAGTATAGTAGTGACAGGGCGTGACACTGAAGCTTTCTTT.

The CDR3 protein is CASSLGRRETEAFF. CDR3 in DNA: TGTGCCAGCAGTCTAGGGAGGAGGGAAACTGAAGCTTTCTTT. This chain links TRBV2 with TRBJ1-1; no clear D. CDR3 length: 14 residues. V was trimmed by 5 bases and J by 5 bases, leaving 15 bases between them. Germline V gene sequence: CDR1 SNHLY, CDR2 FYNNEI.

This rearrangement joins TRBV11-3 to TRBJ1-1; TRBD1 matches 7 bases. The CDR3 extends over 14 amino acids. Germline loops: CDR1 SGHNT, CDR2 YENEEA. J was trimmed by 1 base and V by 4 bases; bases with no gene match: 3. CDR3 sequence: CASSSTGSNTEAFF. CDR3 in DNA: TGTGCCAGCAGCTCGACAGGGTCGAACACTGAAGCTTTCTTT.

The chain is built from TRBV5-1 and TRBJ1-6; maybe TRBD1 (5 bases). This CDR3 has 12 amino acids. Trimming removed 5 bases from V and 8 bases from J, with 8 bases in between. CDR1 SGHRS and CDR2 YFSETQ come from the germline V gene. The DNA of the CDR3 is TGCGCCAGCAGGCAGGGATATTCACCCCTCCACTTT. Protein: CASRQGYSPLHF.

The chain carries TRBV2 and TRBJ1-2, with 9 positions matching TRBD1. Germline V lookup: CDR1 SNHLY, CDR2 FYNNEI. This CDR3 spans 14 amino acids. V lost 4 bases, J lost 6 bases, and 6 bases stayed unmatched. The CDR3 region is CASSVYRGQDGYTF. The CDR3 bases are TGTGCCAGCAGTGTTTACAGGGGGCAGGATGGCTACACCTTC.

The J gene is TRBJ1-2, the V gene TRBV18, with D perhaps TRBD1 (5 bases). Germline CDR1 reads KGHSH; CDR2 reads LQKENI. The CDR3 is 13 residues long. Trimming cost V 8 bases and J 4 bases, with 14 bases left between them. Here the CDR3 DNA reads TGTGCCAGCCCCCGGGGGGTGAGCTATGGCTACACCTTC. This translates into CASPRGVSYGYTF.

The rearrangement joins TRBV2 to TRBJ1-5, with D maybe TRBD1 (5 bases). V lost 3 bases and J lost 6, with 12 bases in between. CDR3 length: 14 residues. Germline V lookup: CDR1 SNHLY, CDR2 FYNNEI. The DNA for the CDR3 is TGTGCCAGCAGTGACTTGGCAGGGCCTCAGCCCCAGCATTTT. Translation gives CASSDLAGPQPQHF. The entire variable domain, with the rest obtained from reference TRBV2 and TRBJ1-5, is as follows: EPEVTQTPSHQVTQMGQEVILRCVPISNHLYFYWYRQILGQKVEFLVSFYNNEISEKSEIFDDQFSVERPDGSNFTLKIRSTKLEDSAMYFCASSDLAGPQPQHFGDGTRLSIL.

The chain combines TRBV7-2 with TRBJ2-7, with 7 bases matching TRBD1. Germline V gene data show CDR1 as SGHTA and CDR2 as FQGNSA. V gave up 6 bases and J gave up 3 bases; unmatched junction bases: 11. CDR3 length: 15 amino acids. CDR3 region: CASSYAGTEIYEQYF. The CDR3 DNA sequence: TGTGCCAGCAGTTACGCCGGGACAGAGATCTACGAGCAGTACTTC.